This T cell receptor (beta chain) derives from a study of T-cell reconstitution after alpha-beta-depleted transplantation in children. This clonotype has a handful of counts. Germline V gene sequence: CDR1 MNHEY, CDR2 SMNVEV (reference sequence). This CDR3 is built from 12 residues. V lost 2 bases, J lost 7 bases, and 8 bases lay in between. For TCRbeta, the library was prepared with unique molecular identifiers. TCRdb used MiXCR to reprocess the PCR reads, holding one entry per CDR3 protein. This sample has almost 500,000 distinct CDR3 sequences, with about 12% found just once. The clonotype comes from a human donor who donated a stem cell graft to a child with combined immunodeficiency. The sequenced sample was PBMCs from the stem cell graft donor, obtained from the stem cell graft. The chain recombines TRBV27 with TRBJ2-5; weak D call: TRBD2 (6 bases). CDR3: CASSLPGGTQYF. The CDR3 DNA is TGTGCCAGCAGTTTACCCGGGGGGACCCAGTACTTC.